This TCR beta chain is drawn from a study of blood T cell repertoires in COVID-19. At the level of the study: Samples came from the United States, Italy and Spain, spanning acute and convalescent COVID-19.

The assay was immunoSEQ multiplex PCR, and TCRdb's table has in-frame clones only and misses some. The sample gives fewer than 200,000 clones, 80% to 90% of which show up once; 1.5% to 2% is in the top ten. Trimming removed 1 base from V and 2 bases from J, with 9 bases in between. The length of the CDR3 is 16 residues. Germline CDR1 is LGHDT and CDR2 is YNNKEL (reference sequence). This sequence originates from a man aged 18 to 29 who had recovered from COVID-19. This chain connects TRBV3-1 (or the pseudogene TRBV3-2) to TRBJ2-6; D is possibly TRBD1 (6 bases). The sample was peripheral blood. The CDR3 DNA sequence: TGTGCCAGCAGCCAAGGGCGGACAGCTGGGGCCAACGTCCTGACTTTC. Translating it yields CASSQGRTAGANVLTF.